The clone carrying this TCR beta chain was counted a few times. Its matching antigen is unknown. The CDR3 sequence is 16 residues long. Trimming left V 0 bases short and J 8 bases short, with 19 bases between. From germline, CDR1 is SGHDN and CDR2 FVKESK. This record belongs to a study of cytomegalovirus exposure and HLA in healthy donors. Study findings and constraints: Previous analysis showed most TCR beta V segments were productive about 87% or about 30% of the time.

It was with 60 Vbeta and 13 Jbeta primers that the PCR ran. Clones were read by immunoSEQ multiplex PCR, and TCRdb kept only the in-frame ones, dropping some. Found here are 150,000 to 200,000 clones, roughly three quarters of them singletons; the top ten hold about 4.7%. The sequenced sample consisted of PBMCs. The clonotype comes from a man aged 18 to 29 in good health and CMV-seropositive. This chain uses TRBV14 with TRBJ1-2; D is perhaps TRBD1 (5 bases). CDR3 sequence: CASSQDRRREVGGYTF. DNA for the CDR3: TGTGCCAGCAGCCAAGATCGGCGCAGGGAAGTTGGGGGCTACACCTTC.